Below are 25 T cell receptor beta chains sequenced from a single sample in a study of shared clonotypes between healthy human individuals. Repertoires were generated with immunoSEQ multiplex PCR, while TCRdb's copy carries only in-frame clones and drops some. The sample carries 1,100,000 or so clones, 75% to 80% recorded once. Sequencing was performed on memory CD4+ T cells from PBMCs. The subset: CD45RA-negative fraction. All receptors derive from a man aged 18-30 years in good health. Some clones in this sample may be carry-over from other donors' samples.

This rearrangement joins TRBV2 to TRBJ1-2; D may be TRBD1 (6 bases). This CDR3 contains 12 residues. The V end was cut by 8 bases, the J end by 7 bases, with 14 bases between. Germline lookup yields CDR1 SNHLY and CDR2 FYNNEI. CDR3 DNA: TGTGCCAGCCTGGAGGGCAGGGGTGGCTACACCTTC. Protein sequence: CASLEGRGGYTF.

The V call is TRBV27, the J call TRBJ2-7, with D possibly being TRBD1 (5 bases). The CDR3 has 14 amino acids. Trimming left V 8 bases short and J 0 bases short, with 14 bases between. Germline CDR1 and CDR2: MNHEY and SMNVEV (reference sequence). The CDR3 reads CASSTHRISYEQYF. The CDR3 nucleotides read TGTGCCAGCTCCACTCACAGGATCTCCTACGAGCAGTACTTC.

As regards this clone: A much bigger clone sits one base away, suggesting this may be a read error. The chain is built from TRBV6-5 and TRBJ1-4; D not resolved. The germline V gene has CDR1 MNHEY and CDR2 SVGAGI. Trimming cost V 0 bases and J 0 bases, with 8 bases left between them. There are 16 residues in the CDR3. CDR3 bases: TGTGCCAGCAGTTACTCGTTCGGGGCAACTAATGAAAAACTGTTTTTT. Its protein product is CASSYSFGATNEKLFF.

A word on this clone: Different DNA sequences within this sample yield the same CDR3. The chain couples TRBV14 to TRBJ1-1, with a weak D call TRBD1 (6 bases). The germline CDR1 and CDR2 sequences are SGHDN and FVKESK. Trimming took off 4 bases at V and 1 base at J, with 7 bases between the two ends. There are 13 residues in the CDR3. The DNA for the CDR3 is TGTGCCAGCAGCCTACAGGGGAACACTGAAGCTTTCTTT. Protein sequence: CASSLQGNTEAFF.

This chain uses TRBV18 with TRBJ2-3; D not certain. The V gene's germline CDR1 is KGHSH and CDR2 LQKENI. The CDR3 runs 12 residues. V shed 3 bases and J shed 10 bases, with 11 bases lying between them. CDR3 coding DNA: TGTGCCAGCTCACCGGAACAAGTACCGCAGTATTTT. Its protein is CASSPEQVPQYF.

V gene TRBV9 combines with J gene TRBJ1-2; no clear D gene. CDR3 length: 17 amino acids. The V gene's germline CDR1 is SGDLS and CDR2 YYNGEE. V lost 4 bases and J lost 3, with 22 bases in between. The CDR3 nucleotides are TGTGCCAGCAGCCCCCACCCCACCGCCCTGCCAGACTATGGCTACACCTTC. This codes for CASSPHPTALPDYGYTF.

The rearrangement uses TRBV2 and TRBJ2-1, with 9 positions matching TRBD1. The junction had 6 bases not matched to a gene; V was cut back by 10 bases and J by 8 bases. Germline V gene sequence: CDR1 SNHLY, CDR2 FYNNEI. CDR3 size: 12 residues. CDR3 amino acids: CATSGQGDEQFF. The CDR3 nucleotides are TGTGCCACCTCGGGACAGGGCGATGAGCAGTTCTTC.

CDR3 region: CASIPGASLAYNEQFF. The CDR3 DNA is TGTGCCAGCATACCCGGGGCTAGCCTTGCCTACAATGAGCAGTTCTTC. The rearrangement joins TRBV7-8 to TRBJ2-1; D tentatively reads TRBD1 or TRBD2 (5 bases each). The CDR3 runs to 16 residues. Germline V lookup: CDR1 SGHVS, CDR2 FQNEAQ. Trimming removed 7 bases at V and 2 bases at J, with 18 bases between.

The V call is TRBV5-4, the J call TRBJ1-2, with D unclear. V was pared by 4 bases and J by 5 bases, with 3 bases between. Germline lookup yields CDR1 SGHNT and CDR2 YYREEE (reference sequence). The CDR3 is 10 residues long. The CDR3 reads CASSPYGYTF. The CDR3 DNA reads TGTGCCAGCAGCCCTTATGGCTACACCTTC.

The rearrangement uses TRBV2 and TRBJ1-1; 9 nucleotides line up with TRBD1. Germline CDR1 reads SNHLY; CDR2 reads FYNNEI. The CDR3 runs to 12 residues. V lost 7 bases, J lost 6 bases, and 3 bases stayed unmatched. The CDR3 region is CASKGQGPEAFF. In DNA form, the CDR3 reads TGTGCCAGCAAGGGACAGGGCCCTGAAGCTTTCTTT.

V usage is TRBV30 and J usage is TRBJ2-6, with D hard to call. Germline assignment: CDR1 GTSNPN and CDR2 SVGIG (reference sequence). Between the trimmed V and J ends, which lost 0 bases and 3 bases, there was a span of 3 bases. The CDR3 spans 13 residues. DNA of the CDR3: TGTGCCTGGAGTGTGCATGGGGCCAACGTCCTGACTTTC. It yields the protein CAWSVHGANVLTF.

The genes are TRBV19 and TRBJ2-7; 13 bases fit TRBD2. Unmatched junction bases numbered 4, after V lost 5 bases and J lost 0 bases. In germline, CDR1 is LNHDA, CDR2 SQIVND (reference sequence). The CDR3 covers 16 residues. This CDR3 reads CASSPWTSGSSYEQYF. The CDR3 nucleotides are TGTGCCAGTAGTCCCTGGACTAGCGGGAGCTCCTACGAGCAGTACTTC.

J is TRBJ1-2 and V is TRBV7-2; a weak D match, TRBD1 (6 bases). Germline-derived CDR1 and CDR2 are SGHTA and FQGNSA. Trimming stripped 2 bases from V and 4 bases from J, with 17 bases between. There are 16 residues in the CDR3. The CDR3 coding sequence is TGTGCCAGCAGCTTAACCCGCGGCACAGGGTCCTATGGCTACACCTTC. Translating gives CASSLTRGTGSYGYTF.

J is TRBJ1-2 and V is TRBV28; D is possibly TRBD1 (6 bases). In germline, CDR1 is MDHEN, CDR2 SYDVKM. Trimming cost V 6 bases and J 7 bases, with 21 bases left between them. This CDR3 is 15 amino acids long. The CDR3 sequence is CASRLQSGGGLGYTF. In DNA form, the CDR3 reads TGTGCCAGCAGGTTGCAGTCCGGCGGGGGGCTTGGCTACACCTTC.

This chain connects TRBV5-1 to TRBJ2-7, with 7 bases matching TRBD1. CDR1 and CDR2 from the germline V gene are SGHRS and YFSETQ. With V trimmed by 5 bases and J by 2 bases, 7 bases remained unmatched. The CDR3 extends over 14 amino acids. DNA of the CDR3: TGCGCCAGCAGGCCTGACAGGGTCCCCTACGAGCAGTACTTC. Its protein is CASRPDRVPYEQYF. The full variable domain, completed using reference TRBV5-1 and TRBJ2-7, is KAGVTQTPRYLIKTRGQQVTLSCSPISGHRSVSWYQQTPGQGLQFLFEYFSETQRNKGNFPGRFSGRQFSNSRSEMNVSTLELGDSALYLCASRPDRVPYEQYFGPGTRLTVT.

This chain joins TRBV14 and TRBJ2-5; D unclear. From germline, CDR1 is SGHDN and CDR2 FVKESK. V was clipped by 4 bases and J by 4 bases, with 19 bases between them. The CDR3 covers 16 residues. DNA of the CDR3: TGTGCCAGCAGCCGCAGTTGGGCAATCAAGGGAGAGACCCAGTACTTC. This sequence encodes CASSRSWAIKGETQYF.

As to this clone: This same CDR3 is encoded by further DNA sequences in the sample. This rearrangement joins TRBV7-2 to TRBJ2-5, with 11 bases lining up with TRBD2. The CDR3 consists of 16 residues. CDR1 and CDR2 from the germline V gene are SGHTA and FQGNSA. V lost 5 bases to trimming and J lost 2 bases; unmatched junction nucleotides: 7. The CDR3 sequence is CASSPGTSGGQETQYF. The CDR3 coding sequence is TGTGCCAGCAGCCCCGGGACTAGCGGAGGTCAAGAGACCCAGTACTTC.

This clone was observed a few times. The chain links TRBV28 to TRBJ2-1; 10 bases map to TRBD2. Looked up from germline, CDR1 is MDHEN and CDR2 is SYDVKM. The CDR3 has 15 amino acids. The ends lost 8 bases at V and 10 bases at J; junction bases unmatched: 14. The CDR3 DNA reads as TGTGCCAGCGGTACGACTAGCGGGCATGTCTTGGAGCAGTTCTTC. Its translation: CASGTTSGHVLEQFF.

This clone has at least ten counts. V usage is TRBV4-3 and J usage is TRBJ1-1; possible D gene TRBD1, 5 bases. V was pared by 0 bases and J by 5 bases, with 13 bases between. Germline V gene lookup returns CDR1 LGHNA and CDR2 YSLEER. The CDR3 totals 15 residues. This CDR3 is CASSQESQGGTEAFF. The CDR3 DNA is TGCGCCAGCAGCCAAGAATCGCAGGGAGGGACTGAAGCTTTCTTT.

The chain carries TRBV5-1 and TRBJ2-1, with 16 bases identical to TRBD2. The CDR3 has 17 residues. V trimming: 4 bases; J trimming: 12 bases; junction bases outside the gene matches: 13. Germline-derived CDR1 and CDR2 are SGHRS and YFSETQ. The CDR3 DNA reads as TGCGCCAGCAGCCCCGGGACTAGCGGGAGGGCCGTGGGGTTGCAGTTCTTC. This codes for CASSPGTSGRAVGLQFF.

In this sample, this clone turned up a few times. The chain links TRBV7-2 to TRBJ2-7, with unresolved D. Germline V gene data show CDR1 as SGHTA and CDR2 as FQGNSA. Trimming left V 5 bases short and J 2 bases short, with 16 bases between. CDR3 length equals 15 residues. CDR3 residues: CASSPSYTYPYEQYF. CDR3 DNA: TGTGCCAGCAGCCCCTCGTACACTTACCCCTACGAGCAGTACTTC.

V gene TRBV27 combines with J gene TRBJ2-5, with 12 bases fitting TRBD2. The germline V gene has CDR1 MNHEY and CDR2 SMNVEV (reference sequence). The CDR3 spans 16 residues. Losses at the gene ends were 5 bases for V and 4 bases for J; bases not matched to a gene: 8. Here the CDR3 DNA reads TGTGCCAGCAGTACCTACGGACTAGCGGGACTAGAGACCCAGTACTTC. Its protein is CASSTYGLAGLETQYF.

This clone has only one observation. DNA of the CDR3: TGTGCCAGCACCCCAGCGGGAGCCTACGAGCAGTACTTC. Translation: CASTPAGAYEQYF. V and J are TRBV7-9 and TRBJ2-7, with 8 bases that match TRBD2. CDR3 length equals 13 residues. In germline, CDR1 is SEHNR, CDR2 FQNEAQ (reference sequence). The trim removed 7 bases at V and 2 bases at J, leaving 4 bases unmatched.

This clone was found a few times. J is TRBJ2-5 and V is TRBV5-4, with TRBD2 identical over 11 bases. The J call could be wrong; TRBJ2-7 is a better fit for the DNA end. Germline V gene lookup returns CDR1 SGHNT and CDR2 YYREEE (reference sequence). The CDR3 totals 16 residues. For the CDR3, the DNA is TGTGCCAGCAGCTTGGGGGAGGGACTAGCGGAATACGAGCAGTACTTC. It codes for CASSLGEGLAEYEQYF.

CDR3: CASSVNVYEQYF. The CDR3 DNA sequence: TGTGCCAGCAGTGTGAACGTCTACGAGCAGTACTTC. The chain combines TRBV6-1 with TRBJ2-7; no clear D gene. The CDR3 is made up of 12 amino acids. CDR1 is MNHNS, CDR2 SASEGT, per germline. With 4 bases removed from V and 3 bases from J, the gap between germline ends came to 7 bases.